Listed here are 10 T cell receptor beta chains from one sample, sequenced in a study of blood T cell repertoires in COVID-19. The assay was immunoSEQ multiplex PCR, and TCRdb's table has in-frame clones only and misses some. The sample carries about 110,000 clones, 75% to 95% recorded once. The sequenced sample was peripheral blood. These receptors all come from a woman under 40 with acute or convalescent COVID-19.

This clone appeared a single time. J is TRBJ1-1 and V is TRBV7-9; D is unresolved. CDR1 is SEHNR, CDR2 FQNEAQ, per germline (reference sequence). The CDR3 totals 12 residues. V shed 6 bases and J shed 1 base, with 6 bases lying between them. Here the CDR3 reads CASRGGNTEAFF. In DNA, the CDR3 is TGTGCCAGCAGAGGAGGGAACACTGAAGCTTTCTTT.

The chain joins TRBV2 to TRBJ1-2, with no clear D. The CDR3 totals 14 residues. The germline V gene encodes CDR1 SNHLY and CDR2 FYNNEI. V lost 6 bases to trimming and J lost 2 bases, with 13 bases between them. For the CDR3, the DNA is TGTGCCAGCAGAAGACTTATCTCCAACTATGGCTACACCTTC. Amino acids: CASRRLISNYGYTF.

The chain links TRBV11-2 to TRBJ1-1, with D perhaps matching TRBD1 (6 bases). Germline V CDR1 and CDR2: SGHAT, FQNNGV. V was pared by 4 bases and J by 1 base, with 19 bases between. The CDR3 runs to 17 residues. This CDR3 is CASSSVSYGTPNTEAFF. The CDR3 DNA follows: TGTGCCAGCAGCTCCGTTTCCTACGGGACACCGAACACTGAAGCTTTCTTT.

The V call is TRBV19, the J call TRBJ1-1; maybe TRBD1 (5 bases). The germline gives CDR1 LNHDA, CDR2 SQIVND (reference sequence). The CDR3 has 13 amino acids. V was clipped by 6 bases and J by 12 bases, with 20 bases between them. CDR3 nucleotide sequence: TGTGCCAGTAGCCCCTTGGGGGGTCTTCAGACTTTCTTT. Translating it yields CASSPLGGLQTFF.

The chain is built from TRBV11-1 and TRBJ2-5, with D tentatively TRBD1 (6 bases). This CDR3 is 13 amino acids long. Germline V gives CDR1 SGHAT, CDR2 FQDESV (reference sequence). The V and J ends lost 3 bases and 2 bases respectively, with 7 bases between them. The CDR3: CASSLRGQETQYF. The CDR3, as DNA: TGTGCCAGCAGCTTGAGGGGGCAAGAGACCCAGTACTTC.

The chain joins TRBV5-4 to TRBJ2-2; 13 nucleotides match TRBD2. Germline V gene lookup returns CDR1 SGHNT and CDR2 YYREEE (reference sequence). The CDR3 consists of 17 residues. The ends lost 4 bases at V and 1 base at J; junction bases unmatched: 4. The CDR3 nucleotides are TGTGCCAGCAGCACGGGACTAGCGGGAAGGAACACCGGGGAGCTGTTTTTT. Protein: CASSTGLAGRNTGELFF.

The chain has TRBV12-5 and TRBJ2-1; the D gene is possibly TRBD1 (6 bases). Trimming cost V 1 base and J 2 bases, with 12 bases left between them. The CDR3 is made up of 16 amino acids. Germline V CDR1 and CDR2: LGHNT, FRNRAP. The CDR3 sequence: CASGLATGSPYNEQFF. Written as DNA, the CDR3 is TGTGCTAGTGGTTTGGCTACAGGGTCCCCCTACAATGAGCAGTTCTTC.

J is TRBJ2-1 and V is TRBV6-2 or TRBV6-3; TRBD1 might be the D (5 bases). Per the germline V gene, CDR1 is MNHEY and CDR2 is SVGEGT. Trimming stripped 5 bases from V and 10 bases from J, with 9 bases between. The CDR3 is 11 amino acids. The CDR3 DNA reads as TGTGCCAGCAGTCAAGGACAAGAGCAGTTCTTC. The encoded protein is CASSQGQEQFF.

The chain employs TRBV6-1 and TRBJ2-6, with D perhaps matching TRBD2 (6 bases). Deletions cut 2 bases from V and 0 bases from J, with 11 bases between. CDR3 size: 17 residues. Germline V lookup: CDR1 MNHNS, CDR2 SASEGT. CDR3 loop: CASSELGGTSGANVLTF. Here the CDR3 DNA reads TGTGCCAGCAGTGAATTAGGAGGGACCTCTGGGGCCAACGTCCTGACTTTC.

The chain uses TRBV6-5 and TRBJ2-5; D not certain. The germline V and J ends were trimmed by 0 bases and 5 bases, with 13 bases remaining between them. The CDR3 has 15 residues. CDR1 and CDR2 from the germline V gene are MNHEY and SVGAGI. CDR3 protein: CASSYSSLESETQYF. The CDR3 coding sequence is TGTGCCAGCAGTTACTCAAGTCTGGAGAGTGAGACCCAGTACTTC.